This T cell receptor beta chain derives from a study of T cell responses to AZD1222 COVID-19 vaccine. Study-level results: The sample set comprised mostly white British donors with more females, and clonal diversity was possibly underestimated. Baseline antibody screening turned up just a handful of seropositive AZD1222 recipients. Spike was spanned by vaccine-associated CD4 TCRs, with dominance at 160-218 and 743-854. Repertoires were sampled only after the peak T cell response.

The protocol was immunoSEQ multiplex PCR, while the TCRdb copy is restricted to in-frame clones and leaves out a portion. The sample shows 180,000 or so clones, approximately 94% of them seen only once. V was clipped by 7 bases and J by 7 bases, with 13 bases between them. This CDR3 is built from 13 residues. Germline CDR1 SGHTA, CDR2 FQGNSA. Comments on this clone: The antigen remains undetermined.

The chain employs TRBV7-2 and TRBJ1-4; D unresolved. The sequence was collected from an adult in good health. This material consisted of peripheral blood, taken on day 0 of AZD1222 vaccination. The DNA of the CDR3 is TGTGCCAGCACCCGTGTTGTCGGTGAAAAACTGTTTTTT. Protein sequence: CASTRVVGEKLFF.